These 20 T cell receptor beta chains share one sample of origin, sequenced in a study of T cells after yellow fever vaccination. One entry per CDR3 protein results from TCRdb running MiXCR on the 5' RACE reads. The repertoire holds 620,000 or so distinct CDR3 sequences, with roughly 12% as singletons. The sample was PBMCs, taken on the day of the yellow fever booster vaccination. These receptors all stem from a man younger than 45 who received the YFV17D yellow fever vaccine.

The chain employs TRBV4-2 and TRBJ1-4, with a possible D match to TRBD1 (5 bases). Trimming shortened V by 4 bases and J by 3 bases, and 9 bases separated the two germline ends. Germline lookup yields CDR1 LGHNA and CDR2 YNFKEQ. The CDR3 sequence is 14 residues long. The CDR3 coding sequence is TGTGCCAGCAGCCGGGCAGGGTCTAATGAAAAACTGTTTTTT. Protein product: CASSRAGSNEKLFF.

The genes are TRBV7-3 and TRBJ2-1; 14 positions agree with TRBD2. Germline loops: CDR1 SGHTA, CDR2 FQGTGA. Germline trimming cut 5 bases from V and 6 bases from J; bases unmatched to any gene: 6. The CDR3 sequence is 16 residues long. CDR3 loop: CASSRPGTSGSNEQFF. The CDR3 nucleotides are TGTGCCAGCAGCCGGCCAGGGACTAGCGGGAGCAATGAGCAGTTCTTC.

This clonotype occurred a few times. The chain links TRBV27 to TRBJ2-3; no reliable D call. Trimming took 3 bases from V and 4 from J, leaving 11 bases between them. CDR1 is MNHEY, CDR2 SMNVEV, per germline (reference sequence). The CDR3 loop spans 14 amino acids. The chain's CDR3 is CASSFPARPDTQYF. In nucleotides, the CDR3 is TGTGCCAGCAGTTTTCCAGCCAGACCAGATACGCAGTATTTT.

The J gene is TRBJ2-7, the V gene TRBV5-6, with 8 bases lining up with TRBD1. This CDR3 is built from 14 residues. V lost 5 bases, J lost 4 bases, and 8 bases stayed unmatched. Per the germline V gene, CDR1 is SGHDT and CDR2 is YYEEEE. The CDR3 region has the DNA TGTGCCAGCAGGAGGACAGGGATGGGATACGAGCAGTACTTC. This gives the protein CASRRTGMGYEQYF.

Ten or more counts support this clonotype. The chain recombines TRBV9 with TRBJ1-2; D possibly corresponds to TRBD1 (6 bases). CDR1 SGDLS and CDR2 YYNGEE come from the germline V gene. This CDR3 is 14 amino acids long. V was shortened by 8 bases and J by 2 bases, with 16 bases between the two germline ends. As DNA, the CDR3 is TGTGCCAGACGTCCGGGACACAAAAACTATGGCTACACCTTC. Residues: CARRPGHKNYGYTF.

This clonotype was observed a handful of times. The chain uses TRBV28 and TRBJ2-1, with D perhaps given as TRBD1 or TRBD2 (6 bases each). V lost 4 bases and J lost 9, with 16 bases in between. There are 14 residues in the CDR3. From germline, CDR1 is MDHEN and CDR2 SYDVKM. In DNA form, the CDR3 reads TGTGCCAGCAGTTATAACGGGAGAGGGGGTGAGCAGTTCTTC. It codes for CASSYNGRGGEQFF.

This clonotype was seen more than once but under ten times. The V and J genes are TRBV24-1 and TRBJ2-2; no definite D call. CDR3 length: 16 residues. V lost 2 bases to trimming and J lost 0 bases, with 9 bases between them. Germline CDR1 is KGHDR and CDR2 is SFDVKD. DNA for the CDR3: TGTGCCACCAGTGATTCGGGTCCCGCGAACACCGGGGAGCTGTTTTTT. This gives the protein CATSDSGPANTGELFF.

The J gene is TRBJ2-1, the V gene TRBV4-3; no clear D gene. Trimming cost V 0 bases and J 2 bases, with 8 bases left between them. The CDR3 runs 15 residues. Germline V gives CDR1 LGHNA, CDR2 YSLEER. The CDR3 region has the DNA TGCGCCAGCAGCCAAGATTTGGCGGCCTACAATGAGCAGTTCTTC. It translates to CASSQDLAAYNEQFF.

The rearrangement uses TRBV6-2 or TRBV6-3 and TRBJ2-1; D not resolved. The CDR3 totals 14 residues. CDR1 is MNHEY and CDR2 is SVGEGT in the germline V gene. V lost 1 base, J lost 8 bases, and 12 bases lay in between. The CDR3 DNA sequence: TGTGCCAGCAGTTACTGGTCCAAGGACCATGAGCAGTTCTTC. It yields the protein CASSYWSKDHEQFF.

The gene calls are TRBV6-2 or TRBV6-3 and TRBJ2-7; D gene unclear. From germline, CDR1 is MNHEY and CDR2 SVGEGT. Between the trimmed V and J ends, which lost 5 bases and 0 bases, there was a span of 17 bases. CDR3 size: 16 residues. The CDR3 nucleotides read TGTGCCAGCAGTGACCCCTCAGGAATCCCCTCCTACGAGCAGTACTTC. This gives the protein CASSDPSGIPSYEQYF.

This clonotype was observed a handful of times. V gene TRBV6-5 combines with J gene TRBJ2-3; TRBD1 agrees at 8 bases. Germline V lookup: CDR1 MNHEY, CDR2 SVGAGI. The CDR3 runs 14 residues. V shed 7 bases, J shed 4 bases, and the junction held 7 bases outside the gene matches. The CDR3 loop is CASTLRTGPDTQYF. The DNA of the CDR3 is TGTGCCAGCACCTTACGGACAGGGCCAGATACGCAGTATTTT.

With respect to this clonotype: A clone one base away is much larger, so this may be a read error. CDR3 nucleotides: TGTGCCAGCAAACTAACCGCGGAGCTGTTTTTT. This encodes CASKLTAELFF. The rearrangement joins TRBV12-3 or TRBV12-4 to TRBJ2-2, with D uncertain. This CDR3 has 11 residues.

This clonotype showed up just a few times. The rearrangement joins TRBV20-1 to TRBJ2-7; no firm D call. The germline V gene has CDR1 DFQATT and CDR2 SNEGSKA (reference sequence). V was clipped by 6 bases and J by 1 base, with 16 bases between them. The CDR3 length is 14 residues. The CDR3 spells CSALNSVYSYEQYF. The CDR3 nucleotides read TGCAGTGCACTAAACAGTGTCTATTCCTACGAGCAGTACTTC.

This clonotype came up a few times. The V call is TRBV6-5, the J call TRBJ2-7; the match to TRBD2 covers 9 bases. Losses at the gene ends were 0 bases for V and 6 bases for J; bases not matched to a gene: 6. The CDR3 totals 15 residues. Germline CDR1 and CDR2: MNHEY and SVGAGI. The CDR3 coding sequence is TGTGCCAGCAGTTACTCGGTAGCGGGAGATGCCGAGCAGTACTTC. This translates into CASSYSVAGDAEQYF.

This clonotype was seen a few times. The chain is built from TRBV7-8 and TRBJ2-7, with TRBD1 matching 9 bases. Germline CDR1 reads SGHVS; CDR2 reads FQNEAQ. Trimming at V came to 5 bases and at J to 4 bases, leaving 6 bases not matched to a gene. The CDR3 has 14 residues. CDR3 protein: CASSGRDREYEQYF. Here the CDR3 DNA reads TGTGCCAGCAGCGGGAGGGACAGGGAGTACGAGCAGTACTTC.

The chain combines TRBV30 with TRBJ2-3; no clear D gene. CDR1 is GTSNPN and CDR2 is SVGIG in the germline V gene (reference sequence). This CDR3 has 13 residues. The V gene lost 0 bases and the J gene lost 0 bases, with 4 bases spanning the gap. The CDR3 loop is CAWSVASTDTQYF. CDR3 DNA: TGTGCCTGGAGTGTAGCCAGCACAGATACGCAGTATTTT. Supplemented by reference TRBV30 and TRBJ2-3, the full variable domain reads SQTIHQWPATLVQPVGSPLSLECTVEGTSNPNLYWYRQAAGRGLQLLFYSVGIGQISSEVPQNLSASRPQDRQFILSSKKLLLSDSGFYLCAWSVASTDTQYFGPGTRLTVL.

This clonotype came up a few times. V usage is TRBV14 and J usage is TRBJ2-4; D is undetermined. In germline, CDR1 is SGHDN, CDR2 FVKESK. V dropped 4 bases and J dropped 1 base, with 8 bases sitting between them. The CDR3 has 14 amino acids. The CDR3 DNA follows: TGTGCCAGCAGCCTCAAAGGGGCCAAAAACATTCAGTACTTC. Its translation: CASSLKGAKNIQYF.

This clonotype was seen only a few times. V usage is TRBV7-2 and J usage is TRBJ2-7, with TRBD2 matching 7 bases. Losses at the gene ends were 5 bases for V and 2 bases for J; bases not matched to a gene: 9. The CDR3 loop spans 15 amino acids. Germline V gene data show CDR1 as SGHTA and CDR2 as FQGNSA. DNA for the CDR3: TGTGCCAGCAGCCCCCGGGCGGGAGTGGCCTACGAGCAGTACTTC. This translates into CASSPRAGVAYEQYF.

In its sample, this clonotype was seen many times. The V and J genes are TRBV5-1 and TRBJ2-1; D remains unclear. Trimming took 4 bases from V and 1 from J, leaving 12 bases between them. Germline CDR1 is SGHRS and CDR2 is YFSETQ. The CDR3 totals 15 residues. CDR3 nucleotides: TGCGCCAGCAGCAACGAGTGGGGTTCCTACAATGAGCAGTTCTTC. Translation gives CASSNEWGSYNEQFF. The entire variable domain, with the rest obtained from reference TRBV5-1 and TRBJ2-1, is as follows: KAGVTQTPRYLIKTRGQQVTLSCSPISGHRSVSWYQQTPGQGLQFLFEYFSETQRNKGNFPGRFSGRQFSNSRSEMNVSTLELGDSALYLCASSNEWGSYNEQFFGPGTRLTVL.

On this clonotype: A read error may account for a junction end that differs from germline. The chain links TRBV15 to TRBJ2-1; D remains unclear. This CDR3 has 12 residues. Germline CDR1 LNHNV, CDR2 YYDKDF (reference sequence). The CDR3 nucleotides are TGTGCCACCAGAGGCCCCCAGCGCGAGCGGTTCTTC. This translates into CATRGPQRERFF. The complete variable domain, with remaining parts taken from reference TRBV15 and TRBJ2-1, reads DAMVIQNPRYQVTQFGKPVTLSCSQTLNHNVMYWYQQKSSQAPKLLFHYYDKDFNNEADTPDNFQSRRPNTSFCFLDIRSPGLGDTAMYLCATRGPQRERFFGPGTRLTVL.